This TCR beta chain stems from a study of blood T cell repertoires in COVID-19 (dated by TCRdb to between 2020 and 2021). Background for the entire study: Collaborator samples came from the United States, Italy and Spain and covered acute and convalescent phases of COVID-19. The material from the prospective study consisted of cDNA or gDNA derived from T cells, B-cell-depleted T cells, or PBMCs. Deeply sampled blood TCRbeta repertoires from subjects exposed to, actively infected with, or recovered from COVID-19 were included in the dataset. The repertoires were released in a freely available public database intended as a resource for research on the immune response to SARS-CoV-2. The samples were drawn from two sources: the first 160 participants of the ongoing ImmuneRACE study, and over 1,000 subjects contributed by 6 global collaborators. Nearly every sample came with metadata listing a de-identified subject ID, COVID-19 status, age in years and sex. Where available, HLA class I and class II types were obtained from metadata supplied by the sample provider rather than from assay-based typing. Points the paper makes about the study in general: The amount of clinical and demographic metadata varied by source and participant and was provided uncurated.

CDR1 and CDR2, per the germline V gene, are MNHEY and SVGAGI. Relative to germline, V is 0 bases shorter and J is 8 bases shorter, with 8 bases between their ends. The CDR3 starts with the cysteine, ends with the phenylalanine, and has 13 residues. CDR3 DNA only is kept here, 39 bases in frame from base 1. The immunoSEQ Assay, a bias-controlled multiplex PCR, was used to amplify TCRbeta CDR3 regions from genomic DNA. Turning to the authors' computational methods: The number of nucleated cells in each sample was estimated from the amplification of reference gene primers within the assay. To quantify the absolute abundance of each unique TCRbeta CDR3 rearrangement, sequence reads were collapsed and filtered. Productive Simpson clonality was computed per sample as the square root of Simpson's diversity index over productive rearrangements. TCRdb retrieved this table from immuneACCESS and kept in-frame rearrangements only. Not all clones are present; in checked studies, unresolved V genes account for under half, and no reason is known for the remainder. V, J and clone size reflect that table, while D and trimming were determined from the DNA. The sample data list about 150,000 clones, and 65% to 85% of these were observed just once. The biggest ten clones account for around 13% of the sample.

Comment on this clone: This clone's antigen is unknown. No per-base quality is available; no much larger clone lies one base away.

Each collaborating institution followed its own protocols to collect whole blood in K2EDTA tubes. Collaborator samples were shipped for TCRbeta analysis as frozen whole blood, isolated PBMCs, or DNA extracted from either sample type. Sequencing was performed on peripheral blood. This chain is built from TRBV6-5 and TRBJ1-5; too little of a D gene remains to name it. This TCR was recovered from a man aged 55 to 70 with active or convalescent COVID-19. The CDR3 reads as follows: CASSYSALEPQHF. Read as DNA, the sequence is TGTGCCAGCAGTTACTCGGCTTTGGAGCCCCAGCATTTT.